Presented here are 8 T cell receptor beta chains from one specimen sequenced in a study of blood T cell repertoires in COVID-19. The repertoire was sequenced with immunoSEQ multiplex PCR; TCRdb's copy has only in-frame clones and lacks some. The sample records approximately 200,000 clones, about 85% being singletons. Sequenced sample: PBMCs or T cells enriched from blood (not recorded which). These receptors all come from a man in his forties or fifties who had recovered from COVID-19.

The count of this clone is one. The V and J genes are TRBV29-1 and TRBJ2-1, with TRBD1 matching over 8 bases. Unmatched junction bases numbered 9, after V lost 3 bases and J lost 5 bases. CDR1 and CDR2 from the germline V gene are SQVTM and ANQGSEA. The CDR3 is made up of 15 amino acids. The CDR3 DNA is TGCAGCGTTGATTTCTGGGGACAGGATAACAATGAGCAGTTCTTC. Translated: CSVDFWGQDNNEQFF.

The sample holds a few counts of this clone. V and J are TRBV4-1 and TRBJ2-3; 8 nucleotides align to TRBD1. The CDR3 covers 14 residues. CDR1 and CDR2 (germline): MGHRA, YSYEKL. Trimming took 6 bases from V and 1 from J; bases not matched to a gene: 3. In DNA, the CDR3 is TGCGCCAGCAGAACAGGGGGTGGCACAGATACGCAGTATTTT. The encoded protein is CASRTGGGTDTQYF.

The rearrangement links TRBV29-1 to TRBJ1-2; 7 nucleotides align to TRBD1. Germline loops: CDR1 SQVTM, CDR2 ANQGSEA. J was trimmed by 5 bases and V by 6 bases; bases with no gene match: 12. This CDR3 has 14 amino acids. The CDR3 nucleotides are TGCAGCGTGACCCGGGACAGCATCCTTTATGGCTACACCTTC. Encoded protein: CSVTRDSILYGYTF. Full variable domain (remainder filled in from reference TRBV29-1 and TRBJ1-2): SAVISQKPSRDICQRGTSLTIQCQVDSQVTMMFWYRQQPGQSLTLIATANQGSEATYESGFVIDKFPISRPNLTFSTLTVSNMSPEDSSIYLCSVTRDSILYGYTFGSGTRLTVV.

This chain joins TRBV5-1 and TRBJ1-2; the match to TRBD1 covers 7 bases. V was pared by 3 bases and J by 4 bases, with 6 bases of the junction left unmatched. The CDR3 extends over 14 amino acids. Germline V gene lookup returns CDR1 SGHRS and CDR2 YFSETQ. The CDR3 here is CASSSPGGTYGYTF. The CDR3 region has the DNA TGCGCCAGCAGCTCTCCAGGGGGGACCTATGGCTACACCTTC.

This rearrangement joins TRBV7-2 to TRBJ2-2; TRBD2 agrees at 14 bases. The CDR3 spans 16 residues. Germline V gene lookup returns CDR1 SGHTA and CDR2 FQGNSA. Trimming took 5 bases from V and 4 from J; bases not matched to a gene: 3. CDR3 DNA: TGTGCCAGCAGCAAGGGACTAGCGGGAGTCACCGGGGAGCTGTTTTTT. This translates into CASSKGLAGVTGELFF.

The chain combines TRBV7-3 with TRBJ2-2; 14 nucleotides agree with TRBD2. The CDR3 is 16 amino acids. Germline assignment: CDR1 SGHTA and CDR2 FQGTGA. After removal of 5 bases from V and 4 bases from J, the junction contained 3 bases not matched to a gene. CDR3 in amino acids: CASSQGLAGVTGELFF. CDR3 bases: TGTGCCAGCAGCCAGGGACTAGCGGGAGTCACCGGGGAGCTGTTTTTT.

The genes are TRBV27 and TRBJ1-5; D may be TRBD1 (5 bases). V was shortened by 5 bases and J by 2 bases, with 19 bases between the two germline ends. The germline V gene encodes CDR1 MNHEY and CDR2 SMNVEV (reference sequence). CDR3 length: 17 amino acids. The CDR3 region has the DNA TGTGCCAGCAGTCCCCATTTCACGGGGGACGGCAATCAGCCCCAGCATTTT. Translating gives CASSPHFTGDGNQPQHF.

The chain is built from TRBV11-3 and TRBJ2-1; 7 bases are shared with TRBD2. This CDR3 spans 15 amino acids. Germline lookup yields CDR1 SGHNT and CDR2 YENEEA. Trimming cost V 5 bases and J 1 base; bases outside gene matches: 5. In DNA, the CDR3 is TGTGCCAGCAGCCCCCGGACTAGTTCCTACAATGAGCAGTTCTTC. Protein sequence: CASSPRTSSYNEQFF.